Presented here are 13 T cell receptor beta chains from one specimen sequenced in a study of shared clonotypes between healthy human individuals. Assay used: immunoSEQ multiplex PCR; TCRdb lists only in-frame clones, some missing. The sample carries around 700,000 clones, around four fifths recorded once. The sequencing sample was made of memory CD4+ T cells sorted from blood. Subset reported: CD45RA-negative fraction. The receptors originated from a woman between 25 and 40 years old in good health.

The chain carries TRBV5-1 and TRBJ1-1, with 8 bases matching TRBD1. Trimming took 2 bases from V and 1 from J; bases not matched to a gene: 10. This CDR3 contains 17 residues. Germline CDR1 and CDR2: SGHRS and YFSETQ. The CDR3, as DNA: TGCGCCAGCAGCTTTTCCGGTGGGGGGACAGGGAACACTGAAGCTTTCTTT. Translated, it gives CASSFSGGGTGNTEAFF.

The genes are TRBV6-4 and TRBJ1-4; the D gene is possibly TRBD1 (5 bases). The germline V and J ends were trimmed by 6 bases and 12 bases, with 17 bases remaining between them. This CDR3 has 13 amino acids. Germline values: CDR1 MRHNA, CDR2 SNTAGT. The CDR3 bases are TGTGCCAGCAGCCCGGGCGGGACGGGTGAACTGTTTTTT. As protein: CASSPGGTGELFF.

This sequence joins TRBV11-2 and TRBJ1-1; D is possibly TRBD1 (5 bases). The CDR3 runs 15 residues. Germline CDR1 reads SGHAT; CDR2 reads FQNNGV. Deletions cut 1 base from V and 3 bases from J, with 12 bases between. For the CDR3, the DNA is TGTGCCAGCAGCTTAGCCCACCTACAGGACACTGAAGCTTTCTTT. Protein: CASSLAHLQDTEAFF.

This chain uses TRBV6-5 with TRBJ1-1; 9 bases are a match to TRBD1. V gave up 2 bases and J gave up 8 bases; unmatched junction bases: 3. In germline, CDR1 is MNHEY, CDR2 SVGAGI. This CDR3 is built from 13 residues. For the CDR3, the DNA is TGTGCCAGCAGTTACACACAGGGGGCCGAAGCTTTCTTT. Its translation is CASSYTQGAEAFF.

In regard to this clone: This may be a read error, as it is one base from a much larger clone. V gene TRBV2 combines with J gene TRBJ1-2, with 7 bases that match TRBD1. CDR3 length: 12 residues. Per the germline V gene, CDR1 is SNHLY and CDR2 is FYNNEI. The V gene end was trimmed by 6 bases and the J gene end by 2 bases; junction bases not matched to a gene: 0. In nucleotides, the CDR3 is TGTGCCAGCAGGGGACAGAACTATGGCTACACCTTC. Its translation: CASRGQNYGYTF.

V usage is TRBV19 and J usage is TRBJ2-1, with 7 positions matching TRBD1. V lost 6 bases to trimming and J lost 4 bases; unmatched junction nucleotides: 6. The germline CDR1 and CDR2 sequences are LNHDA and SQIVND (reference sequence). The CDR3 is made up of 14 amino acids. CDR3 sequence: CASSLGTAYNEQFF. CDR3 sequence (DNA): TGTGCCAGTAGCCTCGGGACAGCTTACAATGAGCAGTTCTTC.

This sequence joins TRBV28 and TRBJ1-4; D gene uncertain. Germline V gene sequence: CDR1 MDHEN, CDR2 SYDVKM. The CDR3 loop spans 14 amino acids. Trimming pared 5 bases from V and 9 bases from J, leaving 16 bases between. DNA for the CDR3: TGTGCCAGCAGTCCCCCCCCAAGAGAGAAAAAACTGTTTTTT. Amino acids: CASSPPPREKKLFF.

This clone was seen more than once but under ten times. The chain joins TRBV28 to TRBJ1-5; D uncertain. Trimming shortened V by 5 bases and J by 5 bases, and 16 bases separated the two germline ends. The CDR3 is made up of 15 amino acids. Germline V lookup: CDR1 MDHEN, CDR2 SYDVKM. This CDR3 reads CASSPSLGRHQPQHF. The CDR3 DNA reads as TGTGCCAGCAGTCCAAGTCTCGGGCGCCATCAGCCCCAGCATTTT.

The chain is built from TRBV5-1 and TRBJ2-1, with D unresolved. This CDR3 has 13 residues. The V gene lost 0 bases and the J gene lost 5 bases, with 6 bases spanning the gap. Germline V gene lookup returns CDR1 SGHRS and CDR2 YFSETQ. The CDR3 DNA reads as TGCGCCAGCAGCTTGGCTTGGAACAATGAGCAGTTCTTC. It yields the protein CASSLAWNNEQFF.

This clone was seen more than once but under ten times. The CDR3 protein is CASSSPLGQDYF. In DNA form, the CDR3 reads TGTGCCAGCAGCTCCCCCCTAGGACAGGATTACTTC. J is TRBJ2-7 and V is TRBV11-2, with 7 bases lining up with TRBD1. V was pared by 4 bases and J by 13 bases, with 10 bases of the junction left unmatched. The germline CDR1 and CDR2 sequences are SGHAT and FQNNGV. The CDR3 sequence is 12 residues long.

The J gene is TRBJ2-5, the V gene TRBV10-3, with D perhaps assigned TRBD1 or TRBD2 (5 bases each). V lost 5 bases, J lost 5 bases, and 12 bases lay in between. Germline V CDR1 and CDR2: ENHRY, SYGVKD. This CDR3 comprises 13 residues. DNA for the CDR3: TGTGCCATCAGTCCGGGACCCGGGGAGACCCAGTACTTC. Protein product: CAISPGPGETQYF.

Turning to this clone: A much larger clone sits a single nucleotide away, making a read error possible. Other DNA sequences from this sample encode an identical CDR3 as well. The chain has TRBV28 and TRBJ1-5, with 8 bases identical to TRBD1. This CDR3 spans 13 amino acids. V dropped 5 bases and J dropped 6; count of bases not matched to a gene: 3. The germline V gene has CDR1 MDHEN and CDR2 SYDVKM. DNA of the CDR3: TGTGCCAGCAGTCCGACAGGGGTTCAGCCCCAGCATTTT. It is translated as CASSPTGVQPQHF.

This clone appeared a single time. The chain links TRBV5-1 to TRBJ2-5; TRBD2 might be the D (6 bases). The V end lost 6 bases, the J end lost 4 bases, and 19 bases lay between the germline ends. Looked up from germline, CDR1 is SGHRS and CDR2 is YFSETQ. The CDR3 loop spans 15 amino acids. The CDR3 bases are TGCGCCAGCAAAATTAGCGGCAGTTTGGGAGAGACCCAGTACTTC. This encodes CASKISGSLGETQYF.